These 25 T cell receptor beta chains were sequenced from one sample in a study of shared T cell receptors in the human thymus. The protocol was immunoSEQ multiplex PCR, while the TCRdb copy is restricted to in-frame clones and leaves out a portion. Of about 710,000 clones in the sample, more than 70% are singletons; the top ten hold roughly 0.0087%. This sample also belongs to another study, concerning human thymus T cells.

What was sequenced was thymocytes. These receptors came from a boy under two years old with a congenital heart defect.

The chain joins TRBV5-5 to TRBJ2-7; possible D gene TRBD1, 6 bases. The CDR3 has 14 residues. The germline V and J ends were trimmed by 4 bases and 4 bases, with 15 bases remaining between them. Germline V gene data show CDR1 as SGHKS and CDR2 as YYEKEE (reference sequence). CDR3 in amino acids: CASSHGQPAYEQYF. The CDR3 DNA sequence: TGTGCCAGCAGCCATGGACAGCCCGCTTACGAGCAGTACTTC.

CDR3 DNA: TGTGCCAGCAGTTTCTATCAGGACAGAGGGAACACCGGGGAGCTGTTTTTT. Its protein is CASSFYQDRGNTGELFF. The rearrangement joins TRBV28 to TRBJ2-2; maybe TRBD1 (6 bases). Germline V gene sequence: CDR1 MDHEN, CDR2 SYDVKM. With 3 bases removed from V and 1 base from J, the gap between germline ends came to 15 bases. This CDR3 region has 17 residues.

This rearrangement joins TRBV7-9 to TRBJ2-7; no clear D. The CDR3 runs 13 residues. Trimming left V 5 bases short and J 3 bases short, with 11 bases between. Germline CDR1 SEHNR, CDR2 FQNEAQ (reference sequence). CDR3: CASSPLADYEQYF. CDR3 DNA sequence: TGTGCCAGCAGCCCGCTTGCGGACTACGAGCAGTACTTC.

The chain uses TRBV4-2 and TRBJ1-6, with D unresolved. The CDR3 length is 18 residues. V dropped 0 bases and J dropped 8 bases, with 20 bases sitting between them. Per germline, CDR1 LGHNA and CDR2 YNFKEQ. CDR3 bases: TGTGCCAGCAGCCAAGATCCCACATGGGGAGGAAAACATTCACCCCTCCACTTT. Translating gives CASSQDPTWGGKHSPLHF.

The CDR3 DNA reads TGTGCCAGCAGCTTAGAAGGGACTCCTCATAATTCACCCCTCCACTTT. Translating it yields CASSLEGTPHNSPLHF. This sequence joins TRBV7-8 and TRBJ1-6; D might be TRBD1 (5 bases). V was pared by 1 base and J by 5 bases, with 12 bases between. This CDR3 has 16 amino acids. Germline values: CDR1 SGHVS, CDR2 FQNEAQ.

This clone showed up just once. The rearrangement uses TRBV4-1 and TRBJ1-5, with 9 bases that match TRBD1. The CDR3 totals 18 residues. CDR1 and CDR2 (germline): MGHRA, YSYEKL. The V segment lost 2 bases and the J segment 6 bases; nucleotides outside the gene matches: 14. The CDR3 DNA is TGCGCCAGCAGCCAAACCCCCGGGACAGGGTTTTTAGGTCAGCCCCAGCATTTT. Translating it yields CASSQTPGTGFLGQPQHF.

Of note for this clone: At one end, the junction sequence differs from germline, possibly due to a read error. This rearrangement joins TRBV6-5 to TRBJ1-1; D might be TRBD1 (6 bases). CDR3 length equals 12 residues. Germline V lookup: CDR1 MNHEY, CDR2 SVGAGI. CDR3 in amino acids: CASKGGNSEAFF. CDR3 sequence (DNA): TGTGCCAGCAAGGGGGGGAACTCTGAAGCTTTCTTT.

This clone was detected once. The chain employs TRBV15 and TRBJ1-4; D is possibly TRBD1 (6 bases). This CDR3 is built from 19 residues. Trimming removed 1 base at V and 0 bases at J, with 18 bases between. Germline assignment: CDR1 LNHNV and CDR2 YYDKDF (reference sequence). CDR3 in DNA: TGTGCCACCAGCAGAGGGCCCGGGGGGGCGGGTGCAACTAATGAAAAACTGTTTTTT. Its protein is CATSRGPGGAGATNEKLFF.

V gene TRBV12-5 combines with J gene TRBJ1-1; a weak D match, TRBD1 (5 bases). The CDR3 length is 17 residues. V lost 5 bases and J 2 bases, leaving 21 bases between the germline ends. Germline CDR1 is LGHNT and CDR2 is FRNRAP. CDR3 protein: CASGPDPGGEGNTEAFF. The CDR3 nucleotides read TGTGCTAGTGGTCCGGACCCGGGGGGGGAGGGAAACACTGAAGCTTTCTTT.

This chain links TRBV27 with TRBJ2-2, with unresolved D. Deletions cut 3 bases from V and 7 bases from J, with 15 bases between. CDR1 and CDR2 (germline): MNHEY, SMNVEV (reference sequence). This CDR3 is 15 amino acids long. CDR3 DNA: TGTGCCAGCAGTTTTCTACCGATCCTCGGCGGGGAGCTGTTTTTT. Translated, it gives CASSFLPILGGELFF.

V is TRBV4-2 and J is TRBJ2-7, with D possibly matching TRBD2 (6 bases). CDR1 and CDR2 from the germline V gene are LGHNA and YNFKEQ. CDR3 length equals 15 residues. Trimming removed 1 base from V and 0 bases from J, with 10 bases in between. CDR3 DNA: TGTGCCAGCAGCCAAGCGGGCGGGGACTCCTACGAGCAGTACTTC. This sequence encodes CASSQAGGDSYEQYF.

The chain is built from TRBV6-6 and TRBJ2-7, with TRBD1 matching over 9 bases. This CDR3 region has 16 residues. J was trimmed by 0 bases and V by 6 bases; bases with no gene match: 9. The germline V gene encodes CDR1 MNHNY and CDR2 SVGAGI (reference sequence). The CDR3, as DNA: TGTGCCAGCAGGGGGACAGGGTTAAGGAGCTCCTACGAGCAGTACTTC. It translates to CASRGTGLRSSYEQYF.

The chain has TRBV19 and TRBJ2-7; a weak D match, TRBD1 (7 bases). Looked up from germline, CDR1 is LNHDA and CDR2 is SQIVND (reference sequence). Trimming shortened V by 8 bases and J by 4 bases, and 18 bases separated the two germline ends. The CDR3 has 14 residues. The CDR3 DNA follows: TGTGCCAGTTCCCCGGGGGACAGAGTATACGAGCAGTACTTC. This gives the protein CASSPGDRVYEQYF.

The CDR3 sequence: CASGLNRSTEAFF. In DNA, the CDR3 is TGTGCTAGTGGTTTAAACAGGAGCACTGAAGCTTTCTTT. The rearrangement links TRBV12-5 to TRBJ1-1; maybe TRBD1 (5 bases). CDR3 size: 13 residues. The germline gives CDR1 LGHNT, CDR2 FRNRAP. Deletions cut 3 bases from V and 4 bases from J, with 9 bases between.

The rearrangement uses TRBV28 and TRBJ2-2, with 12 nucleotides matching TRBD2. Trimming removed 8 bases from V and 4 bases from J; junction bases left unmatched: 8. Germline assignment: CDR1 MDHEN and CDR2 SYDVKM. CDR3 length: 16 residues. The CDR3 is CASATELAGGTGELFF. The CDR3 nucleotides read TGTGCCAGCGCTACTGAACTAGCGGGAGGCACCGGGGAGCTGTTTTTT.

This clone was picked up a small number of times. The same CDR3 arises from other DNA sequences in this sample as well. This rearrangement joins TRBV4-2 to TRBJ1-6; the D gene is possibly TRBD1 (6 bases). V was clipped by 2 bases and J by 6 bases, with 11 bases between them. This CDR3 is built from 15 residues. Germline CDR1 reads LGHNA; CDR2 reads YNFKEQ. Here the CDR3 DNA reads TGTGCCAGCAGCCAACCACAGGGAAGTAATTCACCCCTCCACTTT. Translation gives CASSQPQGSNSPLHF.

J is TRBJ2-2 and V is TRBV7-2; 14 positions match TRBD2. The trim removed 4 bases at V and 2 bases at J, leaving 6 bases unmatched. The CDR3 has 18 residues. Germline lookup yields CDR1 SGHTA and CDR2 FQGNSA. The CDR3 reads CASSYGTSGSPNTGELFF. The CDR3 DNA reads as TGTGCCAGCAGCTACGGGACTAGCGGGAGTCCTAACACCGGGGAGCTGTTTTTT.

V gene TRBV9 combines with J gene TRBJ2-2; D gene uncertain. V lost 3 bases and J 6 bases, leaving 9 bases between the germline ends. CDR3 length equals 13 residues. Per germline, CDR1 SGDLS and CDR2 YYNGEE. CDR3: CASSESRAGELFF. The CDR3 DNA reads as TGTGCCAGCAGCGAGAGTCGGGCCGGGGAGCTGTTTTTT. Based on the CDR3 plus reference TRBV9 and TRBJ2-2, the full variable domain is DSGVTQTPKHLITATGQRVTLRCSPRSGDLSVYWYQQSLDQGLQFLIQYYNGEERAKGNILERFSAQQFPDLHSELNLSSLELGDSALYFCASSESRAGELFFGEGSRLTVL.

J is TRBJ2-2 and V is TRBV4-2; 12 bases match TRBD2. CDR1 and CDR2 from the germline V gene are LGHNA and YNFKEQ. V trimming: 4 bases; J trimming: 0 bases; junction bases outside the gene matches: 18. This CDR3 has 22 amino acids. CDR3 nucleotides: TGTGCCAGCAGCCCCTGGACTAGCGGGACGATTAATACTTCCGCGAACACCGGGGAGCTGTTTTTT. It translates to CASSPWTSGTINTSANTGELFF.

The genes are TRBV27 and TRBJ2-7; 14 bases are a match to TRBD2. This CDR3 spans 19 amino acids. The germline gives CDR1 MNHEY, CDR2 SMNVEV (reference sequence). J gave up 0 bases and V 6 bases, and 13 bases lay outside the gene matches. The CDR3 loop is CASRRPGLAGVPSSYEQYF. DNA for the CDR3: TGTGCCAGCAGACGACCGGGACTAGCGGGAGTACCAAGCTCCTACGAGCAGTACTTC.

This sequence joins TRBV28 and TRBJ1-1; D is ambiguous. The CDR3 runs 14 residues. Looked up from germline, CDR1 is MDHEN and CDR2 is SYDVKM. V shed 1 base and J shed 7 bases, with 13 bases lying between them. The CDR3 loop is CASSLLGGNYEAFF. The CDR3 DNA reads TGTGCCAGCAGTTTATTGGGAGGGAACTATGAAGCTTTCTTT.

The chain recombines TRBV7-2 with TRBJ2-7; 9 bases fit TRBD2. J gave up 2 bases and V 2 bases, and 7 bases lay outside the gene matches. This CDR3 contains 16 residues. Per germline, CDR1 SGHTA and CDR2 FQGNSA. The CDR3, as DNA: TGTGCCAGCAGCTTAATCGCTAGCGGGATTACCTACGAGCAGTACTTC. It is translated as CASSLIASGITYEQYF.

This CDR3 reads CASSTAGGPYEQYF. The CDR3 DNA reads as TGTGCCAGCAGTACCGCGGGGGGGCCCTACGAGCAGTACTTC. The J gene is TRBJ2-7, the V gene TRBV28, with 9 bases that match TRBD2. The length of the CDR3 is 14 residues. CDR1 is MDHEN, CDR2 SYDVKM, per germline. The junction had 4 bases not matched to a gene; V was cut back by 5 bases and J by 2 bases.

The V gene is TRBV28, the J gene TRBJ1-3, with TRBD1 matching 8 bases. Trimming at V came to 2 bases and at J to 4 bases, leaving 10 bases not matched to a gene. The CDR3 covers 17 residues. Germline loops: CDR1 MDHEN, CDR2 SYDVKM. Here the CDR3 reads CASSLPPPQGAGNTIYF. In DNA, the CDR3 is TGTGCCAGCAGTTTACCACCCCCCCAGGGGGCCGGAAACACCATATATTTT.

The genes are TRBV5-4 and TRBJ2-1; a weak D match, TRBD2 (6 bases). Per germline, CDR1 SGHNT and CDR2 YYREEE (reference sequence). The CDR3 is 14 residues long. V lost 4 bases to trimming and J lost 9 bases, with 17 bases between them. The CDR3 DNA reads as TGTGCCAGCAGCCCCCGGGAGCCACGGTTTGAGCAGTTCTTC. Its translation is CASSPREPRFEQFF.